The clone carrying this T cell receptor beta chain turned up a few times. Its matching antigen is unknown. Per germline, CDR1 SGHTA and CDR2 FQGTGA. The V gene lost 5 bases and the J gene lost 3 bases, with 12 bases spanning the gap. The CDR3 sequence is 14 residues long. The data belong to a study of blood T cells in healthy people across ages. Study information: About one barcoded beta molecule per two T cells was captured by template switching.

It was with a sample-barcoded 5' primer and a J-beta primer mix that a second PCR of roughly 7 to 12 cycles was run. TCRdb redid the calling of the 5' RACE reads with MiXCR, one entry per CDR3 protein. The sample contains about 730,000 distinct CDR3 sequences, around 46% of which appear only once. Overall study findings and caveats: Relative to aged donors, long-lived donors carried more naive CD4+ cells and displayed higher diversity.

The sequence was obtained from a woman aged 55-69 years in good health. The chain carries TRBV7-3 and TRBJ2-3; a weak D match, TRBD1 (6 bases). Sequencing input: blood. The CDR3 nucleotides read TGTGCCAGCAGCGAAGAACAGGGAACAGATACGCAGTATTTT. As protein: CASSEEQGTDTQYF.